A selection of T cell receptor beta chains follows, all from one sample in a study of Ad26.COV2.S vaccination and SARS-CoV-2 variants. The data were produced by immunoSEQ multiplex PCR, yet TCRdb's version contains in-frame clones alone and is incomplete. The sample lists about 350,000 clones, 75% to 90% seen once, with about 4.6% in the top ten. Sample: peripheral blood, taken in a trial of Ad26.COV2.S vaccine versus placebo. All receptors derive from a person aged 18 to 59 who received the Ad26.COV2.S COVID-19 vaccine or a placebo. The CDR3 runs from the conserved cysteine through the conserved F or W. The order of the fields is J gene, V gene, D gene, clone size, CDR3 protein, CDR3 DNA. The D gene is left open where the match is weak. Not all rows give a size; the values are once, few, many and, for expanded clones, a class.

J gene: TRBJ1-2
V gene: TRBV7-8
D gene: .
clone size: .
CDR3 protein: CASSQGFPSYGYTF
CDR3 DNA: TGTGCCAGCAGCCAGGGTTTTCCTAGCTATGGCTACACCTTC

J gene: TRBJ1-3
V gene: TRBV4-3
D gene: .
clone size: .
CDR3 protein: CASSQDLAGHGSQASGNTIYF
CDR3 DNA: TGCGCCAGCAGCCAAGATTTGGCGGGACATGGCTCCCAAGCTTCTGGAAACACCATATATTTT

J gene: TRBJ1-6
V gene: TRBV5-1
D gene: .
clone size: .
CDR3 protein: CASSLVGGAGSYNSPLHF
CDR3 DNA: TGCGCCAGCAGCTTGGTGGGGGGCGCCGGGTCCTATAATTCACCCCTCCACTTT

J gene: TRBJ2-1
V gene: TRBV5-4
D gene: TRBD2
clone size: .
CDR3 protein: CASSFLGLAGDDEQFF
CDR3 DNA: TGTGCCAGCAGCTTTCTCGGTCTAGCGGGAGATGATGAGCAGTTCTTC

J gene: TRBJ2-1
V gene: TRBV19
D gene: .
clone size: .
CDR3 protein: CASSIADGLGEQFF
CDR3 DNA: TGTGCCAGTAGTATAGCCGACGGGTTGGGTGAGCAGTTCTTC

J gene: TRBJ2-7
V gene: TRBV3-1/TRBV3-2
D gene: TRBD2
clone size: .
CDR3 protein: CASSHLAGSSYEQYF
CDR3 DNA: TGTGCCAGCAGCCACCTAGCGGGGAGCTCCTACGAGCAGTACTTC

J gene: TRBJ1-1
V gene: TRBV28
D gene: TRBD1
clone size: .
CDR3 protein: CASSSPGTGTAEAFF
CDR3 DNA: TGTGCCAGCAGTTCCCCCGGGACAGGGACAGCTGAAGCTTTCTTT

J gene: TRBJ1-1
V gene: TRBV2
D gene: TRBD1
clone size: .
CDR3 protein: CASREDRAEAFF
CDR3 DNA: TGTGCCAGCAGAGAGGACAGGGCTGAAGCTTTCTTT

J gene: TRBJ1-1
V gene: TRBV6-1
D gene: .
clone size: many
CDR3 protein: CASSDVGQTEAFF
CDR3 DNA: TGTGCCAGCAGTGACGTCGGACAGACTGAAGCTTTCTTT

J gene: TRBJ1-6
V gene: TRBV5-1
D gene: .
clone size: once
CDR3 protein: CASSLAQEENSPLHF
CDR3 DNA: TGCGCCAGCAGCTTGGCTCAGGAGGAAAATTCACCCCTCCACTTT

J gene: TRBJ2-1
V gene: TRBV19
D gene: TRBD1
clone size: .
CDR3 protein: CASSPSGDRLHEQFF
CDR3 DNA: TGTGCCAGTAGTCCTTCGGGGGACAGGTTGCATGAGCAGTTCTTC

J gene: TRBJ2-1
V gene: TRBV18
D gene: .
clone size: .
CDR3 protein: CASSPAGGSYNEQFF
CDR3 DNA: TGTGCCAGCTCACCTGCGGGTGGCTCCTACAATGAGCAGTTCTTC

J gene: TRBJ2-3
V gene: TRBV19
D gene: .
clone size: .
CDR3 protein: CASSIGGTQYF
CDR3 DNA: TGTGCCAGTAGTATAGGGGGAACGCAGTATTTT

J gene: TRBJ2-2
V gene: TRBV19
D gene: .
clone size: .
CDR3 protein: CASRKLARTGELFF
CDR3 DNA: TGTGCCAGTAGAAAACTAGCTCGCACCGGGGAGCTGTTTTTT

J gene: TRBJ1-6
V gene: TRBV27
D gene: .
clone size: .
CDR3 protein: CASSSQSSPLHF
CDR3 DNA: TGTGCCAGCAGTTCCCAGAGTTCACCCCTCCACTTT

J gene: TRBJ2-2
V gene: TRBV5-1
D gene: .
clone size: .
CDR3 protein: CASSISQSTGELFF
CDR3 DNA: TGCGCCAGCAGCATAAGCCAGAGCACCGGGGAGCTGTTTTTT

J gene: TRBJ2-3
V gene: TRBV9
D gene: TRBD2
clone size: .
CDR3 protein: CASSPTTLAGGTDTQYF
CDR3 DNA: TGTGCCAGCAGCCCAACCACCCTAGCGGGGGGCACAGATACGCAGTATTTT

J gene: TRBJ1-3
V gene: TRBV4-2
D gene: .
clone size: .
CDR3 protein: CASSQDFGLEDNTIYF
CDR3 DNA: TGTGCCAGCAGCCAAGATTTCGGGCTTGAGGATAACACCATATATTTT

J gene: TRBJ1-1
V gene: TRBV2
D gene: .
clone size: .
CDR3 protein: CASMEGFPEAFF
CDR3 DNA: TGTGCCAGCATGGAGGGATTCCCTGAAGCTTTCTTT

J gene: TRBJ2-1
V gene: TRBV27
D gene: .
clone size: .
CDR3 protein: CASSLYSGFGNEQFF
CDR3 DNA: TGTGCCAGCAGTTTATACTCAGGGTTTGGCAATGAGCAGTTCTTC

J gene: TRBJ2-2
V gene: TRBV10-3
D gene: TRBD2
clone size: few
CDR3 protein: CAISENPSGIRGELFF
CDR3 DNA: TGTGCCATCAGTGAGAATCCTAGCGGGATACGCGGGGAGCTGTTTTTT

J gene: TRBJ2-5
V gene: TRBV13
D gene: TRBD1
clone size: .
CDR3 protein: CASSHGTGGFQETQYF
CDR3 DNA: TGTGCCAGCAGCCATGGGACAGGCGGATTCCAAGAGACCCAGTACTTC

J gene: TRBJ2-1
V gene: TRBV5-6
D gene: .
clone size: .
CDR3 protein: CASSDSLSYNEQFF
CDR3 DNA: TGTGCCAGCAGCGATAGCTTATCCTACAATGAGCAGTTCTTC

J gene: TRBJ1-4
V gene: TRBV28
D gene: TRBD1
clone size: .
CDR3 protein: CASSHGQGAREKLFF
CDR3 DNA: TGTGCCAGCAGTCATGGACAGGGGGCAAGGGAAAAACTGTTTTTT

J gene: TRBJ1-5
V gene: TRBV7-6
D gene: TRBD1
clone size: .
CDR3 protein: CASSPRAGGGGNNQPQHF
CDR3 DNA: TGTGCCAGCAGCCCACGGGCAGGGGGCGGGGGGAACAATCAGCCCCAGCATTTT

J gene: TRBJ2-1
V gene: TRBV18
D gene: .
clone size: .
CDR3 protein: CASSGQGYRNEQFF
CDR3 DNA: TGTGCCAGCTCAGGTCAGGGCTATCGGAATGAGCAGTTCTTC

J gene: TRBJ2-1
V gene: TRBV2
D gene: .
clone size: .
CDR3 protein: CASSRGGTGSSTYNEQFF
CDR3 DNA: TGTGCCAGCAGTAGGGGGGGGACCGGGAGTAGTACCTACAATGAGCAGTTCTTC

J gene: TRBJ2-7
V gene: TRBV7-8
D gene: .
clone size: .
CDR3 protein: CASSLVDGTYEQYF
CDR3 DNA: TGTGCCAGCAGCTTAGTTGACGGAACCTACGAGCAGTACTTC

J gene: TRBJ2-7
V gene: TRBV27
D gene: .
clone size: .
CDR3 protein: CASSRDGSYEQYF
CDR3 DNA: TGTGCCAGCAGTCGGGACGGCTCCTACGAGCAGTACTTC

J gene: TRBJ2-7
V gene: TRBV4-1
D gene: .
clone size: .
CDR3 protein: CASSQVAAYEQYF
CDR3 DNA: TGCGCCAGCAGCCAAGTAGCGGCCTACGAGCAGTACTTC

J gene: TRBJ1-4
V gene: TRBV24-1
D gene: .
clone size: .
CDR3 protein: CATSANPGGDEKLFF
CDR3 DNA: TGTGCCACCAGTGCGAACCCTGGGGGTGATGAAAAACTGTTTTTT

J gene: TRBJ2-1
V gene: TRBV5-1
D gene: .
clone size: .
CDR3 protein: CASSLGQVSPYNEQFF
CDR3 DNA: TGCGCCAGCAGCTTGGGACAGGTTTCGCCCTACAATGAGCAGTTCTTC

J gene: TRBJ1-4
V gene: TRBV5-1
D gene: .
clone size: .
CDR3 protein: CASSLTQDQEKLFF
CDR3 DNA: TGCGCCAGCAGCTTAACACAGGATCAGGAAAAACTGTTTTTT

J gene: TRBJ2-3
V gene: TRBV2
D gene: .
clone size: once
CDR3 protein: CASRGRSKPDTQYF
CDR3 DNA: TGTGCCAGTAGGGGAAGGAGTAAGCCAGATACGCAGTATTTT

J gene: TRBJ1-3
V gene: TRBV2
D gene: .
clone size: .
CDR3 protein: CASGAGLGNTIYF
CDR3 DNA: TGTGCCAGCGGGGCGGGGTTGGGAAACACCATATATTTT

J gene: TRBJ1-5
V gene: TRBV2
D gene: .
clone size: .
CDR3 protein: CASSEMTPNSNQPQHF
CDR3 DNA: TGTGCCAGCAGTGAAATGACACCGAATAGCAATCAGCCCCAGCATTTT

J gene: TRBJ1-2
V gene: TRBV7-9
D gene: TRBD1
clone size: .
CDR3 protein: CASSSSLTGDYGYTF
CDR3 DNA: TGTGCCAGCAGCTCATCTCTTACAGGGGACTATGGCTACACCTTC

J gene: TRBJ2-7
V gene: TRBV4-1
D gene: TRBD1
clone size: .
CDR3 protein: CASSQGTGPYEQYF
CDR3 DNA: TGCGCCAGCAGCCAAGGGACAGGGCCCTACGAGCAGTACTTC

J gene: TRBJ1-1
V gene: TRBV6-5
D gene: .
clone size: .
CDR3 protein: CASSKYRDSTEAFF
CDR3 DNA: TGTGCCAGCAGCAAATACCGGGATAGCACTGAAGCTTTCTTT

J gene: TRBJ2-5
V gene: TRBV7-9
D gene: .
clone size: .
CDR3 protein: CASSFPQETQYF
CDR3 DNA: TGTGCCAGCAGCTTTCCACAAGAGACCCAGTACTTC

J gene: TRBJ2-1
V gene: TRBV6-6
D gene: TRBD2
clone size: .
CDR3 protein: CASSYGAGGPNNEQFF
CDR3 DNA: TGTGCCAGCAGTTACGGCGCGGGAGGGCCGAACAATGAGCAGTTCTTC

J gene: TRBJ1-6
V gene: TRBV7-3
D gene: .
clone size: once
CDR3 protein: CASSLIPGQTPLHF
CDR3 DNA: TGTGCCAGCAGCTTAATACCGGGACAAACTCCCCTCCACTTT

J gene: TRBJ2-1
V gene: TRBV28
D gene: TRBD2
clone size: .
CDR3 protein: CASSSIAGGMVYNEQFF
CDR3 DNA: TGTGCCAGCAGCTCCATAGCGGGAGGAATGGTCTACAATGAGCAGTTCTTC

J gene: TRBJ2-1
V gene: TRBV7-8
D gene: .
clone size: .
CDR3 protein: CASSFLGRVAYNEQFF
CDR3 DNA: TGTGCCAGCAGCTTTCTTGGCAGGGTCGCCTACAATGAGCAGTTCTTC

J gene: TRBJ1-4
V gene: TRBV5-1
D gene: .
clone size: .
CDR3 protein: CASSLGSTGLNEKLFF
CDR3 DNA: TGCGCCAGCAGCTTGGGATCGACAGGCCTGAATGAAAAACTGTTTTTT

J gene: TRBJ2-1
V gene: TRBV27
D gene: TRBD1
clone size: .
CDR3 protein: CASGLRGLSSYNEQFF
CDR3 DNA: TGTGCCAGCGGCCTCAGGGGGCTATCTTCCTACAATGAGCAGTTCTTC

J gene: TRBJ2-2
V gene: TRBV19
D gene: .
clone size: .
CDR3 protein: CASSIGGGAKTGELFF
CDR3 DNA: TGTGCCAGTAGTATTGGAGGGGGCGCAAAAACCGGGGAGCTGTTTTTT

J gene: TRBJ1-6
V gene: TRBV2
D gene: TRBD1
clone size: .
CDR3 protein: CASSAGTGEDSPLHF
CDR3 DNA: TGTGCCAGCAGCGCCGGGACAGGGGAGGATTCACCCCTCCACTTT

J gene: TRBJ1-1
V gene: TRBV7-2
D gene: TRBD1
clone size: .
CDR3 protein: CASSSPLTDRAPEAFF
CDR3 DNA: TGTGCCAGCAGCTCCCCCCTTACTGACAGGGCCCCTGAAGCTTTCTTT

J gene: TRBJ2-2
V gene: TRBV28
D gene: TRBD1
clone size: .
CDR3 protein: CASSFGTGKTGELFF
CDR3 DNA: TGTGCCAGCAGTTTCGGGACAGGGAAAACCGGGGAGCTGTTTTTT

J gene: TRBJ1-2
V gene: TRBV6-6
D gene: TRBD1
clone size: .
CDR3 protein: CASSLTGGYGYTF
CDR3 DNA: TGTGCCAGCAGTCTAACAGGGGGTTATGGCTACACCTTC

J gene: TRBJ2-5
V gene: TRBV6-5
D gene: .
clone size: once
CDR3 protein: CASSMRTAFQETQYF
CDR3 DNA: TGTGCCAGCAGTATGCGGACAGCCTTCCAAGAGACCCAGTACTTC

J gene: TRBJ2-7
V gene: TRBV4-2
D gene: TRBD1
clone size: .
CDR3 protein: CASSRDRGNYEQYF
CDR3 DNA: TGTGCCAGCAGTCGGGACAGGGGAAACTACGAGCAGTACTTC

J gene: TRBJ1-2
V gene: TRBV3-1/TRBV3-2
D gene: .
clone size: .
CDR3 protein: CASSQDPGARGGYTF
CDR3 DNA: TGTGCCAGCAGCCAAGACCCGGGGGCACGAGGAGGCTACACCTTC

J gene: TRBJ2-7
V gene: TRBV30
D gene: TRBD2
clone size: .
CDR3 protein: CAWSPPELARPISEQYF
CDR3 DNA: TGTGCCTGGAGCCCCCCCGAACTAGCGAGACCCATCTCCGAGCAGTACTTC

J gene: TRBJ2-7
V gene: TRBV10-3
D gene: .
clone size: .
CDR3 protein: CAIKELIPSFYEQYF
CDR3 DNA: TGTGCCATCAAAGAACTGATCCCAAGCTTCTACGAGCAGTACTTC

J gene: TRBJ2-3
V gene: TRBV2
D gene: TRBD1
clone size: .
CDR3 protein: CASSKDRGSDTQYF
CDR3 DNA: TGTGCCAGCAGTAAGGACAGGGGATCCGATACGCAGTATTTT

J gene: TRBJ2-5
V gene: TRBV2
D gene: TRBD1
clone size: .
CDR3 protein: CASSPWGQAKGETQYF
CDR3 DNA: TGTGCCAGCAGCCCCTGGGGACAGGCAAAAGGAGAGACCCAGTACTTC

J gene: TRBJ2-5
V gene: TRBV6-2/TRBV6-3
D gene: TRBD1
clone size: .
CDR3 protein: CASSYGTRGRETQYF
CDR3 DNA: TGTGCCAGCAGTTACGGGACCAGGGGGCGAGAGACCCAGTACTTC